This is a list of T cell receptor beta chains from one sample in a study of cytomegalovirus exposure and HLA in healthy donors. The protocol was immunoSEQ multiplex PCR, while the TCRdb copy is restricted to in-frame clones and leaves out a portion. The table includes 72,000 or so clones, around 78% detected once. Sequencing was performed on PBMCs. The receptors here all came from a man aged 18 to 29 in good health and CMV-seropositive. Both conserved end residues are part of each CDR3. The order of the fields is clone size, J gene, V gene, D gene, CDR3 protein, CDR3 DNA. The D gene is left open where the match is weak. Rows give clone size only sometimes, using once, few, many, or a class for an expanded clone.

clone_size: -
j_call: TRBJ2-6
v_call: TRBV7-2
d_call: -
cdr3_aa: CASRHTGGANVLTF
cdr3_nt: TGTGCCAGCCGGCATACGGGGGGGGCCAACGTCCTGACTTTC

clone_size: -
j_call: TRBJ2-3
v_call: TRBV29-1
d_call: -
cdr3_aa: CSVRQAQTSTDTQYF
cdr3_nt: TGCAGCGTTCGGCAGGCCCAAACTAGCACAGATACGCAGTATTTT

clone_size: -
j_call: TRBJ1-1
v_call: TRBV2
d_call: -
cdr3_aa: CASSGGRVATEAFF
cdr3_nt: TGTGCCAGCAGTGGGGGCAGGGTCGCGACTGAAGCTTTCTTT

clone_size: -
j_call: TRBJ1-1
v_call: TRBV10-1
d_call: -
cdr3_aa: CASSEGEGYEAFF
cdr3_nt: TGCGCCAGCAGTGAGGGGGAGGGATATGAAGCTTTCTTT

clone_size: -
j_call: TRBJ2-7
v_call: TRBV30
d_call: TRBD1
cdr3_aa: CAWSADRAEQYF
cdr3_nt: TGTGCCTGGAGTGCGGACAGGGCCGAGCAGTACTTC

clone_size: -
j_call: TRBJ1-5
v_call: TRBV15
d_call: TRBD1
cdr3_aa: CATSRYRQGPQHF
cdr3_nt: TGTGCCACCAGCAGATACAGACAGGGTCCCCAGCATTTT

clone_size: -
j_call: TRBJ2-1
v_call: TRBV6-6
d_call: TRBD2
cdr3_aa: CASSYSTSGPLSEQFF
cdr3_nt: TGTGCCAGCAGTTACTCGACTAGCGGGCCCTTAAGTGAGCAGTTCTTC

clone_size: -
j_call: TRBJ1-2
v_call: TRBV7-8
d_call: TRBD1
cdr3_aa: CASSRDGQAAGYTF
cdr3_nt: TGTGCCAGCAGCCGAGACGGACAGGCAGCAGGCTACACCTTC

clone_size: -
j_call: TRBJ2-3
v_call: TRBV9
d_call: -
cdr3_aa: CASSVVGMGGSSTDTQYF
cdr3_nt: TGTGCCAGCAGCGTAGTGGGAATGGGCGGGTCTAGCACAGATACGCAGTATTTT

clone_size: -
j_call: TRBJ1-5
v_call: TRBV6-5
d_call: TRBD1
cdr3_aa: CASSQGQGSNQPQHF
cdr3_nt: TGTGCCAGCAGCCAGGGACAGGGAAGCAATCAGCCCCAGCATTTT

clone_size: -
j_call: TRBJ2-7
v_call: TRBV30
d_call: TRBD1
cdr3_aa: CAWSNTGALREQYF
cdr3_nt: TGTGCCTGGTCCAACACAGGGGCCTTAAGGGAGCAGTACTTC

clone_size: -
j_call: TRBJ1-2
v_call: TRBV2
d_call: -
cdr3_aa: CASSWGEGNYGYTF
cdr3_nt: TGTGCCAGCAGTTGGGGGGAGGGCAACTATGGCTACACCTTC

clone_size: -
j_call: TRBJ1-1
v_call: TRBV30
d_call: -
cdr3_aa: CAWSVGGEGTEAFF
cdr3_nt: TGTGCCTGGAGTGTAGGGGGGGAAGGCACTGAAGCTTTCTTT

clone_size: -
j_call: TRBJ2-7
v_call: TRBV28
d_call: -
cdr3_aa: CASTPGGLGYEQYF
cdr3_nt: TGTGCCAGCACCCCCGGCGGGCTCGGTTACGAGCAGTACTTC

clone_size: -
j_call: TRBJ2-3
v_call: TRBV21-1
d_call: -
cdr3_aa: CASKVRGAVADTQYF
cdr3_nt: TGTGCCAGCAAAGTCAGGGGGGCCGTCGCAGATACGCAGTATTTT

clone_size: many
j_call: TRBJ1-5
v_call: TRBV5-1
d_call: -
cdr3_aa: CASSLAGSNQPQHF
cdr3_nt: TGCGCCAGCAGCTTAGCAGGTAGCAATCAGCCCCAGCATTTT

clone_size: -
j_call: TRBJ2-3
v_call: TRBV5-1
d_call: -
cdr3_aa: CASSLWEAGDTQYF
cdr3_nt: TGCGCCAGCAGCTTGTGGGAGGCGGGGGATACGCAGTATTTT

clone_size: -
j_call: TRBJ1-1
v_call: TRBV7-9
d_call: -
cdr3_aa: CASSFGGAYTEAFF
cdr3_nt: TGTGCCAGCAGCTTCGGGGGGGCCTACACTGAAGCTTTCTTT

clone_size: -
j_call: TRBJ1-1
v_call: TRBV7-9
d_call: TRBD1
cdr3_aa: CASTTGKNTEAFF
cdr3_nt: TGTGCCAGCACGACAGGGAAGAACACTGAAGCTTTCTTT

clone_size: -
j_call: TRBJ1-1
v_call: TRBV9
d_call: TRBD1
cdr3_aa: CASGQALNTEAFF
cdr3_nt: TGTGCCAGCGGACAGGCCCTGAACACTGAAGCTTTCTTT

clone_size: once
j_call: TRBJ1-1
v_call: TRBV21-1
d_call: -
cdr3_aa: CASSTRQGCAEAFF
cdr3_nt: TGTGCCAGCAGCACCCGACAGGGTTGTGCTGAAGCTTTCTTT

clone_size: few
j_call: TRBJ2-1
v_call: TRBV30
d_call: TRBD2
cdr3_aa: CAWSPGLAGGGEQFF
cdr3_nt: TGTGCCTGGAGTCCCGGACTAGCGGGAGGGGGTGAGCAGTTCTTC

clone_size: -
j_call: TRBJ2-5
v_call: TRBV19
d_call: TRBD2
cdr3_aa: CASSIPSGGETQYF
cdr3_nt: TGTGCCAGTAGTATCCCAAGCGGGGGAGAGACCCAGTACTTC

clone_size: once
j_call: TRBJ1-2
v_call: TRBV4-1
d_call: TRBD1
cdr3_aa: CASSQEQGAVGYTF
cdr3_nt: TGCGCCAGCAGCCAAGAACAGGGGGCGGTAGGCTACACCTTC

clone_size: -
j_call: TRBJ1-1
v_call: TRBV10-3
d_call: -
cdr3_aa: CAISELGGGGTEAFF
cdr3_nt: TGTGCCATCAGTGAGTTAGGAGGCGGGGGGACTGAAGCTTTCTTT

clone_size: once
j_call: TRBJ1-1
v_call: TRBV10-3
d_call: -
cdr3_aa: CAISVDSMNTEAFF
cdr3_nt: TGTGCCATCAGTGTAGACAGCATGAACACTGAAGCTTTCTTT

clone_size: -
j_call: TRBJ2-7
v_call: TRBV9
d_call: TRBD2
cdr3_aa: CASSVGLAGGPREQYF
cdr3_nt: TGTGCCAGCAGCGTAGGACTAGCGGGAGGGCCGCGCGAGCAGTACTTC

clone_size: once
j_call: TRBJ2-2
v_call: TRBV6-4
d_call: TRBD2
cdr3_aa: CASSGAGVETGELFF
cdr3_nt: TGTGCCAGCAGTGGCGCGGGAGTAGAGACCGGGGAGCTGTTTTTT

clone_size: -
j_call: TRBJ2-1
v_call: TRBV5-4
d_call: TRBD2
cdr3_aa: CASSLGLAGGSYNEQFF
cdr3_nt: TGTGCCAGCAGCTTGGGGCTAGCGGGGGGCTCCTACAATGAGCAGTTCTTC

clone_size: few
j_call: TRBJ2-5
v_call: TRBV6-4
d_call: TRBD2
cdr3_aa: CASSEVAGAVETQYF
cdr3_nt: TGTGCCAGCAGCGAGGTAGCGGGAGCGGTGGAGACCCAGTACTTC

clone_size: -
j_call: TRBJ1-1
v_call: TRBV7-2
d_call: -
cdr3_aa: CASSLAHLPEAFF
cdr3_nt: TGTGCCAGCAGCTTAGCGCACCTACCTGAAGCTTTCTTT

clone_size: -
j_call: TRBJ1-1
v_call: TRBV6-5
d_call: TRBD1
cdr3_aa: CASSYNRGSMAEAFF
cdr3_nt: TGTGCCAGCAGTTACAACAGGGGGAGTATGGCTGAAGCTTTCTTT

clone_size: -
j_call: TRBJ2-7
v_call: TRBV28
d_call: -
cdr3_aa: CASSLIYEQYF
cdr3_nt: TGTGCCAGCAGCCTTATCTACGAGCAGTACTTC

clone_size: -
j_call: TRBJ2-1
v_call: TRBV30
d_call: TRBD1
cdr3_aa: CAWSVRQGYEQFF
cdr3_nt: TGTGCCTGGAGTGTACGACAGGGATATGAGCAGTTCTTC

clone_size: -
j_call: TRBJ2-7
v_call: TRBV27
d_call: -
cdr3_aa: CASSFSLSYEQYF
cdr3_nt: TGTGCCAGCAGTTTTAGTCTTTCCTACGAGCAGTACTTC

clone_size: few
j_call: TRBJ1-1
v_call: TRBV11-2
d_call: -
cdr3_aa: CASSFSSINTEAFF
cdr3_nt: TGTGCCAGCAGCTTTTCGTCTATTAACACTGAAGCTTTCTTT

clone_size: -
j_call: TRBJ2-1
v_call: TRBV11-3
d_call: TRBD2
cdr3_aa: CASSGPSGGNEQFF
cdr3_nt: TGTGCCAGCAGCGGGCCTAGCGGGGGCAATGAGCAGTTCTTC

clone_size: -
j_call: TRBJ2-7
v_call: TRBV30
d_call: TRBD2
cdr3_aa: CAWRDLAGGPYEQYF
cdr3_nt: TGTGCCTGGAGGGATCTAGCGGGAGGGCCATACGAGCAGTACTTC

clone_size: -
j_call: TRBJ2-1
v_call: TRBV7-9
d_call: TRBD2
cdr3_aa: CASSPTPGRLKNNEQFF
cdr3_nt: TGTGCCAGCAGCCCTACGCCCGGGAGGCTCAAAAACAATGAGCAGTTCTTC

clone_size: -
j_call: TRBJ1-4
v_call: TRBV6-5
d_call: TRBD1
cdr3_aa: CASTDRGTNEKLFF
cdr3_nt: TGTGCCAGCACCGACAGGGGAACTAATGAAAAACTGTTTTTT

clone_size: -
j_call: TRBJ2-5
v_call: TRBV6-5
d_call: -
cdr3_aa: CASRLTGQETQYF
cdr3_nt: TGTGCCAGCAGACTGACAGGCCAAGAGACCCAGTACTTC

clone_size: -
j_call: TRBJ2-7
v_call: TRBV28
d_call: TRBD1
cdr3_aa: CASSLTGVISYEQYF
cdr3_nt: TGTGCCAGCAGTTTAACAGGGGTTATCTCCTACGAGCAGTACTTC

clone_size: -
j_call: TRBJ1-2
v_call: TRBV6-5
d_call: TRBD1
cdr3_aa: CASSYETGGGGYTF
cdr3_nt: TGTGCCAGCAGTTATGAAACAGGGGGCGGAGGCTACACCTTC

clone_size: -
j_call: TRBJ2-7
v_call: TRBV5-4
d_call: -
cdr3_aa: CASSLEGSDEQYF
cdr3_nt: TGTGCCAGCAGCTTGGAAGGAAGCGACGAGCAGTACTTC

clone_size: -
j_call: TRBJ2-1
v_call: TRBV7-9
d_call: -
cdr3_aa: CASSLIAGTYNEQFF
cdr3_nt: TGTGCCAGCAGCTTAATCGCCGGGACCTACAATGAGCAGTTCTTC

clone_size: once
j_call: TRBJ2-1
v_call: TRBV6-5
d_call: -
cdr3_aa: CASSYGRYNEQFF
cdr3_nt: TGTGCCAGCAGTTACGGGAGATACAATGAGCAGTTCTTC

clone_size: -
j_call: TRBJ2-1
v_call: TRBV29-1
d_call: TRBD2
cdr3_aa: CSVDGLAGNNELFF
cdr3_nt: TGCAGCGTTGACGGACTAGCCGGAAACAATGAGCTGTTCTTC

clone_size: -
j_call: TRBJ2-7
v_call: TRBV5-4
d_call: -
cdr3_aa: CASSFSQGWYSYEQYF
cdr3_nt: TGTGCCAGCAGCTTCTCCCAGGGCTGGTACTCTTACGAGCAGTACTTC

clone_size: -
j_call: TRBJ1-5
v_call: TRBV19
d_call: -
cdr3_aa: CASTGRSAQPQHF
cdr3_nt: TGTGCCAGTACGGGTCGGTCGGCTCAGCCCCAGCATTTT

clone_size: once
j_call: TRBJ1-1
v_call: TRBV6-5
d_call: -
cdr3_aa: CASSYNSNTEAFF
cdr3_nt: TGTGCCAGCAGTTACAACAGTAACACTGAAGCTTTCTTT

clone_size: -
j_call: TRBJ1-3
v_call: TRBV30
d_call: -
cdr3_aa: CAWAETGIGNTIYF
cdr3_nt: TGTGCCTGGGCAGAGACGGGGATCGGAAACACCATATATTTT

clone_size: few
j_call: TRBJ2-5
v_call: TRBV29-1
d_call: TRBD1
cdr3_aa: CSPVLGGAIQYF
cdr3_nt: TGCAGCCCGGTCTTAGGGGGCGCGATCCAGTACTTC

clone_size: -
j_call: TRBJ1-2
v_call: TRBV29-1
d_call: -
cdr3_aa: CSVVGQPNYGYTF
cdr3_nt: TGCAGCGTTGTTGGGCAGCCAAACTATGGCTACACCTTC